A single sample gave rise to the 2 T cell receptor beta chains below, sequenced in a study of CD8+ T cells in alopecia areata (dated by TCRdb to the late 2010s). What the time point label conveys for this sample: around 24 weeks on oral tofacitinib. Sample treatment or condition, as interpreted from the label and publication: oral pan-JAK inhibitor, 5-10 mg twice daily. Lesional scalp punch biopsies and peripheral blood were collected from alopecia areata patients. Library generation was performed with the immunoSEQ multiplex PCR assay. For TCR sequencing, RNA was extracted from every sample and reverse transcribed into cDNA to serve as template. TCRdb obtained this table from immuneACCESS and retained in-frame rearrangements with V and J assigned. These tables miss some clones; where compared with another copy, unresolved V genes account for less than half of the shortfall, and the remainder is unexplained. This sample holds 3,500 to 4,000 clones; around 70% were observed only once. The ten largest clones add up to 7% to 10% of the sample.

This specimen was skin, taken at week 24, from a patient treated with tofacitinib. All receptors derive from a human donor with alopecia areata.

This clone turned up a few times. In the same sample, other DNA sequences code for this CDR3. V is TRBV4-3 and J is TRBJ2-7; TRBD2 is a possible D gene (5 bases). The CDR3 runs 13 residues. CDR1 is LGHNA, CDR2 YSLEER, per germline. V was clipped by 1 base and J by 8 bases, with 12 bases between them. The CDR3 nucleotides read TGCGCCAGCAGCCAAGGGAACGGGGTCAAGCAGTACTTC. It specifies CASSQGNGVKQYF.

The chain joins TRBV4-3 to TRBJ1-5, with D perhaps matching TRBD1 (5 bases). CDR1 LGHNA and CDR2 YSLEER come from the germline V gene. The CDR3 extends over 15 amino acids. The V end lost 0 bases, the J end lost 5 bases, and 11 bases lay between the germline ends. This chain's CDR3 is CASSQEARVDQPQHF. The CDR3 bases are TGCGCCAGCAGCCAAGAAGCCAGGGTGGATCAGCCCCAGCATTTT.